This TCR beta chain was identified in a study of blood T cell repertoires in COVID-19. The ends were cut back, 0 bases at V and 2 bases at J, with 12 bases in the middle. CDR1 and CDR2 from the germline V gene are SGDLS and YYNGEE. There are 15 residues in the CDR3. Participants, about 18 to 90 years old, spanned under 25 US areas. Allocation to cohorts depended on clinical history reported by the participants. As handled by the study authors: Researchers report that nucleated cell counts were estimated from reference gene primer amplification. TCRdb's table, derived via immunoSEQ multiplex PCR, lists solely in-frame clones and lacks some. V, J and clone size are those of that table, while D and trimming were read from the DNA. The sample has 210,000 or so clones; 75% to 85% are singletons.

The sequencing sample was made of PBMCs or T cells enriched from blood (not recorded which). The chain has TRBV9 and TRBJ2-7, with D perhaps TRBD1 (6 bases). The sequence came from a man under 40 with acute COVID-19. The CDR3 reads CASSVAAQGTYEQYF. Written as DNA, the CDR3 is TGTGCCAGCAGCGTAGCTGCTCAGGGGACCTACGAGCAGTACTTC.